This section outlines one TCR beta chain sequence together with its context. The antigen is undetermined. Untouched CD4+ T cells were isolated by negative selection, averaging around 98% purity. The entry originates in a study of T cell repertoires and HLA-DP antigens. The PCR primers covered 54 TRBV and 13 TRBJ segments. The method was immunoSEQ multiplex PCR; TCRdb's version includes in-frame clones alone and lacks a portion of them. The table shows 85,000 to 90,000 clones, with roughly nine tenths occurring only once. Study findings and constraints: Clones undetected before culture averaged approximately 35% against one allele and approximately 50% against the other. The CD4+ repertoire was not split into naive and memory.

V lost 6 bases to trimming and J lost 3 bases; unmatched junction nucleotides: 4. Germline V lookup: CDR1 SNHLY, CDR2 FYNNEI. This CDR3 region has 14 residues. Source material: CD4+ T cells from PBMCs. The genes are TRBV2 and TRBJ2-7; 11 positions match TRBD1. This TCR derives from a man in his forties or fifties in good health and CMV-seronegative. The CDR3 sequence: CASSGGTGGYEQYF. Written as DNA, the CDR3 is TGTGCCAGCAGCGGGGGGACAGGGGGCTACGAGCAGTACTTC.